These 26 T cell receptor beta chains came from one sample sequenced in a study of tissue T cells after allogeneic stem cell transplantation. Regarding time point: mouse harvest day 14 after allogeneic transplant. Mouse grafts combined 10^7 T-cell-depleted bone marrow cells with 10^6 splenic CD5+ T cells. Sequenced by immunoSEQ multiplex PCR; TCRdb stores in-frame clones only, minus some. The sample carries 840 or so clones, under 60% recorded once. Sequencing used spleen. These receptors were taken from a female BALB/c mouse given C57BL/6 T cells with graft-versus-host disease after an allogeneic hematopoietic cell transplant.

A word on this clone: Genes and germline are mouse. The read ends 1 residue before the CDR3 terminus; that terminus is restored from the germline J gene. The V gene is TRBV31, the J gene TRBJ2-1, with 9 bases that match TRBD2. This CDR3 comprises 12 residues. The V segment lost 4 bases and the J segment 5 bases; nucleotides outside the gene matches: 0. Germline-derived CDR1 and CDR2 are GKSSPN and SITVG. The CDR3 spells CAWNWGDAEQFF. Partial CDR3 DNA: TGTGCCTGGAACTGGGGGGATGCTGAGCAGTTC.

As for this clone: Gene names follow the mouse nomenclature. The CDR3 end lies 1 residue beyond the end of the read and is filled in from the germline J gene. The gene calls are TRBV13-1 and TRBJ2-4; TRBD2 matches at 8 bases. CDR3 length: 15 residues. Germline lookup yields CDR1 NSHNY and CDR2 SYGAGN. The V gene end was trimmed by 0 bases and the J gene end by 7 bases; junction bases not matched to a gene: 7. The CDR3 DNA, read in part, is TGTGCCAGCAGTGATGCACGGGGGGGCCAGGACACCTTGTAC. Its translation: CASSDARGGQDTLY. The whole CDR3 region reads CASSDARGGQDTLYF.

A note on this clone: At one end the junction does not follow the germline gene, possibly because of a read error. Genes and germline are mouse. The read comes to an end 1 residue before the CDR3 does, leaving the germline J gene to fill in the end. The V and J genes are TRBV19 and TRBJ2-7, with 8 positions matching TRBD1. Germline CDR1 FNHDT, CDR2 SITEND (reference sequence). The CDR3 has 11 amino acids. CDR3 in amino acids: CPSRQGLEQYF. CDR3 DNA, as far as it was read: TGTCCCAGCAGACAGGGGCTTGAACAGTAC.

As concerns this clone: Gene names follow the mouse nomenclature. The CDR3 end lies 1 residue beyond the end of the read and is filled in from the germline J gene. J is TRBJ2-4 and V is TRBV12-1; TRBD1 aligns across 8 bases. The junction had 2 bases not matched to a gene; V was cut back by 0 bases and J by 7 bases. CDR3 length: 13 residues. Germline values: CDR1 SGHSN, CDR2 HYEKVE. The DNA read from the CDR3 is TGTGCCAGCTCTCTCGACAGGGGAGACACCTTGTAC. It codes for CASSLDRGDTLY. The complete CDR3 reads CASSLDRGDTLYF. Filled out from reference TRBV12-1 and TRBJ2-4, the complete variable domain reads DSGVVQSPRHIIKEKGGRSVLTCIPISGHSNVVWYQQTLGKELKFLIQHYEKVERDKGFLPSRFSVQQFDDYHSEMNMSALELEDSAMYFCASSLDRGDTLYFGAGTRLSVL.

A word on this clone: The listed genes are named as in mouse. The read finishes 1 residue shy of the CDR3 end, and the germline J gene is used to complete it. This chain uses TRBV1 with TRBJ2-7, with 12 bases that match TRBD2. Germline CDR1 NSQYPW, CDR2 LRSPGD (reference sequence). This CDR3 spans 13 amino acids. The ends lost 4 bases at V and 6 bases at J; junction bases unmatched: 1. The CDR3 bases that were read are TGCACCTGCAGTGGACTGGGGGGGCTTGAACAGTAC. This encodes CTCSGLGGLEQY. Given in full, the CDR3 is CTCSGLGGLEQYF. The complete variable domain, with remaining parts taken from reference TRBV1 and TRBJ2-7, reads VTLLEQNPRWRLVPRGQAVNLRCILKNSQYPWMSWYQQDLQKQLQWLFTLRSPGDKEVKSLPGADYLATRVTDTELRLQVANMSQGRTLYCTCSGLGGLEQYFGPGTRLTVL.

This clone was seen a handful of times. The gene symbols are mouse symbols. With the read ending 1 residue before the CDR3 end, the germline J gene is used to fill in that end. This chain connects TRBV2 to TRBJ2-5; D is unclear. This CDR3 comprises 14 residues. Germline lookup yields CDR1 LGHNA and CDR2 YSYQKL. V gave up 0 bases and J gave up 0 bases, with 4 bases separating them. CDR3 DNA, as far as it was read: TGTGCCAGCAGCCAAGATTTTAACCAAGACACCCAGTAC. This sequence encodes CASSQDFNQDTQY. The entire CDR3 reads CASSQDFNQDTQYF.

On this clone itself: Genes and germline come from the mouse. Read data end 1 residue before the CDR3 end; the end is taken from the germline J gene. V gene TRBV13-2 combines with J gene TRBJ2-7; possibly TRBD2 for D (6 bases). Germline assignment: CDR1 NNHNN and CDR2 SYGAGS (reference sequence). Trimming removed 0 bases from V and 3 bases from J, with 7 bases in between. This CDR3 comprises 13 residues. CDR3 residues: CASGDGGVYEQYF. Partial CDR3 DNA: TGTGCCAGCGGTGATGGGGGGGTCTATGAACAGTAC.

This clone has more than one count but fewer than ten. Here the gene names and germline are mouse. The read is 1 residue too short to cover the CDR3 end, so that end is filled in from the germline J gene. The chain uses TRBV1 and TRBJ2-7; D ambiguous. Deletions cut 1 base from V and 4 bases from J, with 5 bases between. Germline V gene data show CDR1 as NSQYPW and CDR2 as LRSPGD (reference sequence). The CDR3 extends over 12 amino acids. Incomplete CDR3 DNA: TGCACCTGCAGTGCAGGAGGTTATGAACAGTAC. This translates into CTCSAGGYEQY. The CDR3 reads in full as CTCSAGGYEQYF.

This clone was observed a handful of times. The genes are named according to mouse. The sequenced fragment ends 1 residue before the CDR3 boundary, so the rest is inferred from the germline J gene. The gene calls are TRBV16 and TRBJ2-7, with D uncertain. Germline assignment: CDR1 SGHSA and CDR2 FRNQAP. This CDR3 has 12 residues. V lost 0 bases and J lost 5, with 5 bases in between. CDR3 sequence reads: CASSLDPHEQYF. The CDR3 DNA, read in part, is TGTGCAAGCAGCTTAGATCCCCATGAACAGTAC.

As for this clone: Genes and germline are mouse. The sequenced part of the CDR3 DNA is TGTGCCAGCAGCCAGAGGGACGGCACAGAAGTCTTC. It codes for CASSQRDGTEVF. The whole CDR3 protein reads CASSQRDGTEVFF. The chain links TRBV2 to TRBJ1-1; D possibly corresponds to TRBD1 (5 bases). The DNA ends 1 residue before the CDR3 does, and the rest of the CDR3 is filled in from the germline J gene. The CDR3 totals 13 residues. V shed 3 bases and J shed 4 bases, with 9 bases lying between them. In germline, CDR1 is LGHNA, CDR2 YSYQKL.

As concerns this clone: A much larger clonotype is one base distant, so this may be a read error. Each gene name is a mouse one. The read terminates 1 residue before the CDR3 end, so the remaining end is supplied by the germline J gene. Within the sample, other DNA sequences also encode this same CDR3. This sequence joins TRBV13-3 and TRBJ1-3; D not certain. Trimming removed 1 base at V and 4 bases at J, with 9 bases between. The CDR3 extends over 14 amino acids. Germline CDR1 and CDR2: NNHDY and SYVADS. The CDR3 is CASSDRSSGNTLYF. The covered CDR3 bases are TGTGCCAGCAGTGATCGCAGTTCCGGAAATACGCTCTAT.

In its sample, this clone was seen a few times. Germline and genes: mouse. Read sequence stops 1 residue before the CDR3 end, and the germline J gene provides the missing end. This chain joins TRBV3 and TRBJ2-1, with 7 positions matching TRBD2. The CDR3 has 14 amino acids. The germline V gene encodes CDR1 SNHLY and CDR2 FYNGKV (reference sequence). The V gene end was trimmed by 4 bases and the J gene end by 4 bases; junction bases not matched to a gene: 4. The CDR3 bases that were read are TGTGCCAGCAGCTCTGGGGGATGGTATGCTGAGCAGTTC. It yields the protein CASSSGGWYAEQF. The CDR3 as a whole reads CASSSGGWYAEQFF.

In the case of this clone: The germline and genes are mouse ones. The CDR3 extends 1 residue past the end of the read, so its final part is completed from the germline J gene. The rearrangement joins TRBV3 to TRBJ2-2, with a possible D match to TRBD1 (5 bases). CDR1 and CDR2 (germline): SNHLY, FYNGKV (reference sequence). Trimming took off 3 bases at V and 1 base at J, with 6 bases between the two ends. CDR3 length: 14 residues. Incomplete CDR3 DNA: TGTGCCAGCAGCTTTGGACAAAACACCGGGCAGCTCTAC. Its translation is CASSFGQNTGQLY. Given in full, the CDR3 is CASSFGQNTGQLYF.

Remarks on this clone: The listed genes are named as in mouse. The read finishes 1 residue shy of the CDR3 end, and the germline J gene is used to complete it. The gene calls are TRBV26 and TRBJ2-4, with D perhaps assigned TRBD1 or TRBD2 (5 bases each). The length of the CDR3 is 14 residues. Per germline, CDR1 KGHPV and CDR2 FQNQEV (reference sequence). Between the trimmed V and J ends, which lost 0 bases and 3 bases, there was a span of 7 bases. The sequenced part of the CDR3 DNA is TGTGCCAGCAGTCTGTCGGGGCAGCAAAACACCTTGTAC. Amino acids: CASSLSGQQNTLY. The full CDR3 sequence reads CASSLSGQQNTLYF.

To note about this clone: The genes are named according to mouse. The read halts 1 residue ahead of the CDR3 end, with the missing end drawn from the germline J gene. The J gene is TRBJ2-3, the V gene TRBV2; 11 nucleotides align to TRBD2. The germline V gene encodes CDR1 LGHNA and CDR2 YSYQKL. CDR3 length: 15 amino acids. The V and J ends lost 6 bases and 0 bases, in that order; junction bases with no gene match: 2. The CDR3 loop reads CASRTGGGSAETLYF. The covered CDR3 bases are TGTGCCAGCAGGACTGGGGGGGGGAGTGCAGAAACGCTGTAT.

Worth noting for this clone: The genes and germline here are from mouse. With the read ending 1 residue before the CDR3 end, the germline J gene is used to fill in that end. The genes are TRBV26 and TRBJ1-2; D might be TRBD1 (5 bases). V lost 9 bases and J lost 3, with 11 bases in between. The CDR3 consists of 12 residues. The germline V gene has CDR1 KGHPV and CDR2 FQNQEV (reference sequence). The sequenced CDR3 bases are TGTGCCAGGGGCGCGGGGGACTCCGACTACACC. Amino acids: CARGAGDSDYT. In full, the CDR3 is CARGAGDSDYTF.

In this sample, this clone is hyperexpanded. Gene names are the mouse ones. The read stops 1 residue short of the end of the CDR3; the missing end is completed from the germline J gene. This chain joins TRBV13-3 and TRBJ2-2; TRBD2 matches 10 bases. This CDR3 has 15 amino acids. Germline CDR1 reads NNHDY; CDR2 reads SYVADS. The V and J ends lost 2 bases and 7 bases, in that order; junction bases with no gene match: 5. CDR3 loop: CASSDWGGADGQLYF. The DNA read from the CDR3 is TGTGCCAGCAGTGACTGGGGGGGCGCGGACGGGCAGCTCTAC.

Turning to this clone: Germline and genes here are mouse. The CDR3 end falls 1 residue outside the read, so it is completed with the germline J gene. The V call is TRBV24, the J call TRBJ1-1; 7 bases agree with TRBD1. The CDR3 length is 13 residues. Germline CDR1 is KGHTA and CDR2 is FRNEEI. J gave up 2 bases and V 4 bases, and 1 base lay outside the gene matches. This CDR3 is CASSHRGNTEVFF. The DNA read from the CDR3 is TGTGCCAGCAGTCACAGGGGCAACACAGAAGTCTTC.

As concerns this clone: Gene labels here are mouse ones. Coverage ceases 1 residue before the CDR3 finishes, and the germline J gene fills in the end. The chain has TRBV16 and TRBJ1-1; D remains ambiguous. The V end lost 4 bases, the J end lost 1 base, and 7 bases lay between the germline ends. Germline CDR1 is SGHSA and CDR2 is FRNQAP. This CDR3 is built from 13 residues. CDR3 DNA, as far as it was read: TGTGCAAGCAGCTCTTCAGTAAACACAGAAGTCTTC. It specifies CASSSSVNTEVF. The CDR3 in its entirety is CASSSSVNTEVFF.

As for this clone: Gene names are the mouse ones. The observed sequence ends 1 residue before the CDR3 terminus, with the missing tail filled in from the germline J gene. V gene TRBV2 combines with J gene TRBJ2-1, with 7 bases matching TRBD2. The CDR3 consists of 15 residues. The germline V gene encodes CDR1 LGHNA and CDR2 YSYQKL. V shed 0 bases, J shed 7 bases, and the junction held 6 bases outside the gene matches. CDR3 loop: CASSQETGARAEQFF. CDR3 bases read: TGTGCCAGCAGCCAAGAAACTGGGGCTAGGGCTGAGCAGTTC.

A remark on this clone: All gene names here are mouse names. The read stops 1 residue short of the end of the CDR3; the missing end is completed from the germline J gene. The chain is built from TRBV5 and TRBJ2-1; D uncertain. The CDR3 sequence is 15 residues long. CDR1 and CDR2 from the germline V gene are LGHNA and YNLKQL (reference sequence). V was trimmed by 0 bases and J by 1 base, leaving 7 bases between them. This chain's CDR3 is CASSQDNNNYAEQFF. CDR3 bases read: TGTGCCAGCAGCCAAGACAACAACAACTATGCTGAGCAGTTC.

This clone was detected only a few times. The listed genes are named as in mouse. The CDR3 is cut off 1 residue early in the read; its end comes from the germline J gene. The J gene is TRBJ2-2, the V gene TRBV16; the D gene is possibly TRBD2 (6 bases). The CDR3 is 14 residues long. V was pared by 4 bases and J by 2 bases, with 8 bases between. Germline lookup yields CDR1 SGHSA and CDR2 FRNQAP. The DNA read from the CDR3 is TGTGCAAGCAGCTGGACTGAGAACACCGGGCAGCTCTAC. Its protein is CASSWTENTGQLY. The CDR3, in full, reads CASSWTENTGQLYF.

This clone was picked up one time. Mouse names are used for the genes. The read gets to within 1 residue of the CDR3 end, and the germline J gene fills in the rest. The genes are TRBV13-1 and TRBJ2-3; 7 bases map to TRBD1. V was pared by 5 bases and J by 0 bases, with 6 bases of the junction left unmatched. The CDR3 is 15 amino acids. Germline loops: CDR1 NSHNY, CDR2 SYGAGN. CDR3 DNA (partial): TGTGCCAGCAGACCGGGACAGCCTAGTGCAGAAACGCTGTAT. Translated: CASRPGQPSAETLY. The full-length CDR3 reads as CASRPGQPSAETLYF.

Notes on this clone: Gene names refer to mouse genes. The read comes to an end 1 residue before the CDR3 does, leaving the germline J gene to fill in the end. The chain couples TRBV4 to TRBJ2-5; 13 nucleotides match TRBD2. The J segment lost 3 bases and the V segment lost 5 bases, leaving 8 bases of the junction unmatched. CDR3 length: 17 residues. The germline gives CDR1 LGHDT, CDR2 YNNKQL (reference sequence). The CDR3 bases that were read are TGTGCCAGCAGCACCCGGGACTGGGGGGGGGAACAAGACACCCAGTAC. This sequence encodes CASSTRDWGGEQDTQY. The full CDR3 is CASSTRDWGGEQDTQYF.

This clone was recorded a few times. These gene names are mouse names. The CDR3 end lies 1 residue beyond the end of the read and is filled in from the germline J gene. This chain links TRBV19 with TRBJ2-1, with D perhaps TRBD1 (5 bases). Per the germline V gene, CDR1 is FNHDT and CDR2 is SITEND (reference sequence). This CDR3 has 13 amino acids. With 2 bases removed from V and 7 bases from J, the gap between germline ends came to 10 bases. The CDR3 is CASSMRGGAEQFF. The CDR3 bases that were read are TGTGCCAGCAGTATGAGGGGAGGGGCTGAGCAGTTC. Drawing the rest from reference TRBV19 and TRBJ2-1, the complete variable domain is GGIITQTPKFLIGQEGQKLTLKCQQNFNHDTMYWYRQDSGKGLRLIYYSITENDLQKGDLSEGYDASREKKSSFSLTVTSAQKNEMAVFLCASSMRGGAEQFFGPGTRLTVL.

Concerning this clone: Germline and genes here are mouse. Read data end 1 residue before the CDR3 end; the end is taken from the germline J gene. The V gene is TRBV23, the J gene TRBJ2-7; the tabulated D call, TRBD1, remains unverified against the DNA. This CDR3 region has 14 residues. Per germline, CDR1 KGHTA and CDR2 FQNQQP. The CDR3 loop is CSSSQTGISYEQYF. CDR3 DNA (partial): TGCTCCAGCAGTCAAACAGGGATCTCCTATGAACAGTAC.